This T cell receptor beta chain was documented in a study of blood T cell repertoires in COVID-19. As for the study in general: The samples span acute and convalescent COVID-19 from the United States, Italy and Spain.

All recovered Cohort 3 donors got two negative PCRs, got clearance, or saw symptom resolution. Methods used by the authors: The assay estimated nucleated cells by amplifying reference gene primers. TCRdb's table, derived via immunoSEQ multiplex PCR, lists solely in-frame clones and lacks some. V and J calls and clone size are given by that table; D and trimming were obtained from the DNA. The sample holds roughly 230,000 clones, roughly 84% seen once. The germline V and J ends were trimmed by 2 bases and 0 bases, with 8 bases remaining between them. CDR1 SGHRS and CDR2 YFSETQ come from the germline V gene. CDR3 length: 14 residues.

This chain connects TRBV5-1 to TRBJ1-1; no clear D. The clonotype originates from a man in his fifties who had recovered from COVID-19. The sample was PBMCs or T cells enriched from blood (not recorded which). The CDR3 sequence is CASSLTQMNTEAFF. The CDR3, as DNA: TGCGCCAGCAGCTTAACGCAGATGAACACTGAAGCTTTCTTT.